The text below deals with one T cell receptor (beta chain). This receptor's antigen is unknown. No quality values exist for individual bases; no much larger clone is one base distant. Peripheral blood CD8+ and CD4+ T cells from healthy donors, Susac syndrome patients and multiple sclerosis patients were profiled using high-throughput TCR beta sequencing. Susac syndrome patients met recently defined diagnostic criteria for definite or probable disease. Bulk CD8+ and CD4+ T cells were purified magnetically by negative isolation, whereas CD8+ TEMRA cells were enriched by FACS. Blood was collected in EDTA tubes and processed within 24 hours, with PBMCs isolated through density gradient centrifugation. PBMCs destined for TCR sequencing were cryopreserved in liquid nitrogen and later thawed in a 37 °C water bath. A purity of at least 90% was achieved for sorted or isolated CD4+, CD8+ and CD8+ TEMRA cells.

The V and J ends are trimmed by 6 bases and 3 bases, leaving 13 bases between them. From the germline V gene, CDR1 is SGHDT and CDR2 is YYEEEE. The CDR3 has 14 amino acids, counting the end cysteine and phenylalanine. Left in the record is the CDR3 DNA by itself, 42 bases read in frame from the first base. RNA was extracted with the RNeasy kit and roughly 0.45 to 1 ug was reverse transcribed using random hexamers. TCR beta CDR3 regions were amplified with the immunoSEQ multiplex PCR assay covering 54 Vbeta and 13 Jbeta segments. PCR amplification bias was corrected by using a synthetic template baseline for primer optimization and computational correction. The original pipeline was this. Reads were annotated to V, D and J genes per IMGT and analyzed with immunoSEQ Analyzer, keeping only productive sequences. Clonality was computed as one minus Shannon entropy normalized by log2 of the number of productive unique sequences. Public and private clones were assessed among the 100 most prevalent clones of each patient and control. Clones were defined as Susac-specific when absent from the healthy and MS cohorts, from 1,000 to 1,100 published viral clones and from other ImmuneACCESS disease sequences. TCRdb reworked the public reads: Q25 trimming with fastp, MiXCR clone assembly, productive beta chains retained. Entries that share a CDR3 protein sequence are merged under the most common genes and DNA. V and J calls and clone size were set by TCRdb, not the authors. For this sample the table gives 65,000 to 100,000 distinct CDR3 sequences, of which about 96% were detected only once. Of the sample, around 0.41% falls within the top ten clones.

The record originates from a study of CD8 T cells in Susac syndrome (dated by TCRdb to 2018 to 2020). Study-wide context: Among the Susac syndrome patients who were sequenced, clinically active disease was present in over 5 and clinical remission was observed in fewer than 10. At blood withdrawal, Susac syndrome patients were therapy-naive, treated with corticosteroids (with IVIg additionally given to some), or treated with IVIg alone. The study used repertoire sequencing to test whether antigen drove CD8+ T cell activation and differentiation in Susac syndrome. The study compared CD8+ T cell repertoire clonality among 11 to 12 healthy donors, 14 Susac syndrome patients and fewer than 19 multiple sclerosis patients. Study-wide conclusions, independent of this receptor: The number of individuals in the TCR sequencing and HLA analysis was acknowledged as relatively small. Clonal expansion was observed in Susac syndrome CD8+ repertoires, with the highest expansion in CD8+ TEMRA cells and greater expansion in clinically active than in remitting patients. Around 15 Susac-specific public clones were identified in the total CD8+ repertoire, and four to six Susac-specific public clones were identified in the CD8+ TEMRA repertoire.

The sequenced sample consisted of CD8+ T cells from PBMCs. This clonotype originated in a human donor with Susac syndrome. The rearranged chain carries TRBV5-6 and TRBJ2-1; confidence is insufficient to name the D gene. The nucleotides are TGTGCCAGCACCCTTAGAGGCGGCTACAATGAGCAGTTCTTC. Its protein is CASTLRGGYNEQFF.